Following are 5 T cell receptor beta chains from one sample sequenced in a study of identical twins. One entry per CDR3 protein, called by TCRdb with MiXCR from the 5' RACE reads. The data contain about 190,000 distinct CDR3 sequences, around 15% of them singletons. Another study also made use of these data, one on T cells expressing NK-cell markers.

The source material was CD8+ T cells sorted from blood. These receptor sequences come from a woman aged 18-35 years in good health.

The V and J genes are TRBV3-1 and TRBJ2-1; maybe TRBD1 (6 bases). V was trimmed by 1 base and J by 5 bases, leaving 15 bases between them. This CDR3 contains 16 residues. Germline V gives CDR1 LGHDT, CDR2 YNNKEL (reference sequence). CDR3 sequence: CASSQVGRGSNNEQFF. The CDR3 region has the DNA TGTGCCAGCAGCCAAGTCGGCAGGGGTTCTAACAATGAGCAGTTCTTC.

In its sample, this clonotype was seen many times. The V call is TRBV7-8, the J call TRBJ2-2; tentatively, D is TRBD1 (5 bases). This CDR3 is built from 16 residues. Trimming left V 4 bases short and J 1 base short, with 13 bases between. Per the germline V gene, CDR1 is SGHVS and CDR2 is FQNEAQ. The CDR3 spells CASSSYGAGNTGELFF. In nucleotides, the CDR3 is TGTGCCAGCAGCTCCTATGGGGCTGGGAACACCGGGGAGCTGTTTTTT.

The V gene is TRBV18, the J gene TRBJ2-5; TRBD2 matches at 8 bases. The CDR3 length is 15 residues. Germline trimming cut 5 bases from V and 3 bases from J; bases unmatched to any gene: 8. Per germline, CDR1 KGHSH and CDR2 LQKENI. The CDR3 DNA follows: TGTGCCAGCTCATCCTACCCGGGACTAGAAGAGACCCAGTACTTC. Protein: CASSSYPGLEETQYF.

The CDR3 loop reads CASSGGTSGRWNEQYF. The CDR3 bases are TGTGCCAGCAGCGGGGGGACTAGCGGGAGATGGAACGAGCAGTACTTC. The V call is TRBV9, the J call TRBJ2-7, with TRBD2 matching over 14 bases. CDR1 and CDR2 from the germline V gene are SGDLS and YYNGEE. Losses at the gene ends were 3 bases for V and 5 bases for J; bases not matched to a gene: 7. The CDR3 runs 16 residues.

The rearrangement joins TRBV27 to TRBJ2-3; 11 positions agree with TRBD2. CDR1 is MNHEY, CDR2 SMNVEV, per germline (reference sequence). V lost 5 bases, J lost 0 bases, and 10 bases stayed unmatched. The CDR3 spans 18 residues. The DNA for the CDR3 is TGTGCCAGCAGTCTCCTAGCGGGGGGTATAACTAGCACAGATACGCAGTATTTT. As protein: CASSLLAGGITSTDTQYF.